The 22 T cell receptor beta chains given below trace back to one sample, sequenced in a study of CD8+ T cells in alopecia areata. This sample's treatment: oral pan-JAK inhibitor, 5-10 mg twice daily. The authors extracted RNA and reverse transcribed it into cDNA as the sequencing template. Clones were sequenced by immunoSEQ multiplex PCR, and TCRdb holds only the in-frame ones, with some missing. The table lists some 170,000 clones, 58% of them singletons. Here the sequenced sample was CD4+ T cells sorted from blood, taken at approximately week 60, from a patient treated with tofacitinib. All receptors come from a human donor with alopecia areata.

The genes are TRBV29-1 and TRBJ1-2; D is possibly TRBD1 (6 bases). The CDR3 sequence is 14 residues long. Germline V CDR1 and CDR2: SQVTM, ANQGSEA. The V end lost 6 bases, the J end lost 4 bases, and 18 bases lay between the germline ends. This chain's CDR3 is CSVRTALGSYGYTF. In DNA, the CDR3 is TGCAGCGTACGGACAGCCCTGGGGTCCTATGGCTACACCTTC.

The chain carries TRBV28 and TRBJ1-2; 10 bases match TRBD1. This CDR3 has 14 amino acids. Per the germline V gene, CDR1 is MDHEN and CDR2 is SYDVKM. Trimming took 6 bases from V and 2 from J; bases not matched to a gene: 3. CDR3 sequence (DNA): TGTGCCAGCAGCCAGGGACAGGGGAACTATGGCTACACCTTC. Its protein product is CASSQGQGNYGYTF.

V is TRBV4-1 and J is TRBJ2-7; D remains ambiguous. The CDR3 length is 16 residues. V lost 1 base and J lost 6, with 19 bases in between. The germline V gene has CDR1 MGHRA and CDR2 YSYEKL. In DNA form, the CDR3 reads TGCGCCAGCAGCCAAGCTGCCACGGTTCTCTCGGGCGAGCAGTACTTC. Protein sequence: CASSQAATVLSGEQYF.

This chain uses TRBV30 with TRBJ2-7; perhaps D is TRBD1 or TRBD2 (5 bases each). CDR3 length: 15 residues. Trimming stripped 3 bases from V and 3 bases from J, with 18 bases between. Germline V lookup: CDR1 GTSNPN, CDR2 SVGIG (reference sequence). The CDR3 sequence is CAWRPPGRGDYEQYF. DNA of the CDR3: TGTGCCTGGAGACCTCCGGGACGGGGAGACTACGAGCAGTACTTC.

The rearrangement uses TRBV5-4 and TRBJ2-2; TRBD2 might be the D (5 bases). There are 14 residues in the CDR3. V was clipped by 2 bases and J by 2 bases, with 7 bases between them. Germline CDR1 SGHNT, CDR2 YYREEE (reference sequence). CDR3 loop: CASSLGGNTGELFF. DNA of the CDR3: TGTGCCAGCAGCTTAGGAGGAAACACCGGGGAGCTGTTTTTT.

This clone was seen a handful of times. The J gene is TRBJ2-4, the V gene TRBV10-3; TRBD2 might be the D (6 bases). The CDR3 runs 17 residues. Trimming cost V 3 bases and J 0 bases, with 15 bases left between them. Germline V gene sequence: CDR1 ENHRY, CDR2 SYGVKD. CDR3 protein: CAISDGGTGLAKNIQYF. The CDR3 DNA follows: TGTGCCATCAGTGATGGCGGGACCGGACTAGCCAAAAACATTCAGTACTTC.

Only a few counts were recorded for this clone. V gene TRBV30 combines with J gene TRBJ1-5; tentative D call: TRBD1 (6 bases). Germline V gene sequence: CDR1 GTSNPN, CDR2 SVGIG (reference sequence). V lost 4 bases and J 2 bases, leaving 12 bases between the germline ends. CDR3 length: 14 residues. CDR3 sequence: CAWKGGTGNQPQHF. CDR3 bases: TGTGCCTGGAAGGGGGGAACCGGCAATCAGCCCCAGCATTTT.

This chain joins TRBV10-3 and TRBJ2-2; no clear D. Germline CDR1 reads ENHRY; CDR2 reads SYGVKD. This CDR3 has 12 residues. Trimming shortened V by 5 bases and J by 5 bases, and 6 bases separated the two germline ends. As DNA, the CDR3 is TGTGCCATCAGTCCCGGTACCGGGGAGCTGTTTTTT. It translates to CAISPGTGELFF.

The chain recombines TRBV29-1 with TRBJ2-5, with 12 bases matching TRBD2. The V gene end was trimmed by 6 bases and the J gene end by 10 bases; junction bases not matched to a gene: 9. The CDR3 is made up of 13 amino acids. The germline CDR1 and CDR2 sequences are SQVTM and ANQGSEA. The CDR3 here is CSVRTSGAQSQYF. The CDR3, as DNA: TGCAGCGTGAGGACTAGCGGGGCCCAGAGCCAGTACTTC.

This clone appeared many times. This chain joins TRBV7-9 and TRBJ2-5; D is unclear. There are 15 residues in the CDR3. V was shortened by 1 base and J by 5 bases, with 14 bases between the two germline ends. CDR1 SEHNR and CDR2 FQNEAQ come from the germline V gene (reference sequence). The CDR3 loop is CASSLDPSWQETQYF. In nucleotides, the CDR3 is TGTGCCAGCAGCTTAGATCCCAGTTGGCAGGAGACCCAGTACTTC.

This clone was seen only a few times. The rearrangement uses TRBV29-1 and TRBJ1-1, with D perhaps matching TRBD1 (6 bases). There are 13 residues in the CDR3. V was trimmed by 5 bases and J by 1 base, leaving 11 bases between them. The germline CDR1 and CDR2 sequences are SQVTM and ANQGSEA. CDR3 region: CSVRTAQNTEAFF. CDR3 sequence (DNA): TGCAGCGTTCGGACAGCCCAGAACACTGAAGCTTTCTTT.

This clone was picked up a small number of times. This chain connects TRBV15 to TRBJ2-7, with D unresolved. Germline V CDR1 and CDR2: LNHNV, YYDKDF (reference sequence). CDR3 size: 13 residues. V was shortened by 0 bases and J by 7 bases, with 10 bases between the two germline ends. The CDR3 DNA sequence: TGTGCCACCAGCAGAGATTATTCGCCGGAGCAGTACTTC. Amino acid sequence: CATSRDYSPEQYF.

This chain connects TRBV29-1 to TRBJ1-5; D is undetermined. V lost 6 bases, J lost 0 bases, and 9 bases lay in between. Germline CDR1 reads SQVTM; CDR2 reads ANQGSEA. CDR3 length equals 13 residues. CDR3 amino acids: CSVQSGSNQPQHF. The CDR3 nucleotides are TGCAGCGTACAATCGGGTAGCAATCAGCCCCAGCATTTT.

The V gene is TRBV15, the J gene TRBJ1-2; D gene unclear. Germline-derived CDR1 and CDR2 are LNHNV and YYDKDF (reference sequence). V was cut by 3 bases and J by 0 bases, with 20 bases left in between. The CDR3 is 18 amino acids. The CDR3 sequence: CATSSPGLKANSNYGYTF. The DNA of the CDR3 is TGTGCCACCAGCAGCCCCGGACTGAAGGCAAATTCTAACTATGGCTACACCTTC.

J is TRBJ1-2 and V is TRBV18; D possibly corresponds to TRBD1 (5 bases). CDR1 and CDR2 from the germline V gene are KGHSH and LQKENI. V was shortened by 3 bases and J by 4 bases, with 15 bases between the two germline ends. CDR3 length equals 15 residues. Here the CDR3 DNA reads TGTGCCAGCTCACCGTCGGCGGGGGACCGCTATGGCTACACCTTC. Translation: CASSPSAGDRYGYTF.

The DNA of the CDR3 is TGCAGCGTTTCTGGGACAGGGGGTCGTGAAAAACTGTTTTTT. Translation gives CSVSGTGGREKLFF. The chain uses TRBV29-1 and TRBJ1-4; 11 bases fit TRBD1. Trimming took 5 bases from V and 7 from J; bases not matched to a gene: 6. This CDR3 is 14 amino acids long. Germline CDR1 SQVTM, CDR2 ANQGSEA.

This clone was counted once. V gene TRBV14 combines with J gene TRBJ2-7; 8 bases are a match to TRBD1. Germline-derived CDR1 and CDR2 are SGHDN and FVKESK. The CDR3 has 14 amino acids. With 5 bases clipped from V and 7 bases from J, the junction kept 10 bases outside the gene matches. CDR3 protein: CASSKDRDTNEQYF. The CDR3 DNA reads TGTGCCAGCAGCAAGGACAGGGATACGAATGAGCAGTACTTC.

The J gene is TRBJ2-4, the V gene TRBV29-1; D is perhaps TRBD1 or TRBD2 (5 bases each). V was pared by 5 bases and J by 4 bases, with 15 bases between. The germline V gene has CDR1 SQVTM and CDR2 ANQGSEA. The length of the CDR3 is 14 residues. The chain's CDR3 is CSVTSGTLKNIQYF. In DNA, the CDR3 is TGCAGCGTTACTTCCGGGACGCTAAAAAACATTCAGTACTTC.

The rearrangement joins TRBV4-1 to TRBJ1-4; TRBD1 might be the D (5 bases). V shed 3 bases and J shed 0 bases, with 23 bases lying between them. The CDR3 is 20 amino acids. CDR1 is MGHRA and CDR2 is YSYEKL in the germline V gene. CDR3 protein: CASSHQVLPEQQATNEKLFF. CDR3 DNA sequence: TGCGCCAGCAGCCACCAAGTTCTCCCCGAGCAACAGGCAACTAATGAAAAACTGTTTTTT.

The J gene is TRBJ2-5, the V gene TRBV7-9, with D uncertain. CDR3 length equals 14 residues. The germline V and J ends were trimmed by 2 bases and 4 bases, with 11 bases remaining between them. The germline V gene encodes CDR1 SEHNR and CDR2 FQNEAQ (reference sequence). CDR3 amino acids: CASSLPASAETQYF. The DNA for the CDR3 is TGTGCCAGCAGCTTACCAGCTAGTGCAGAGACCCAGTACTTC.

The chain combines TRBV9 with TRBJ1-6; no firm D call. Looked up from germline, CDR1 is SGDLS and CDR2 is YYNGEE. Trimming removed 4 bases at V and 10 bases at J, with 15 bases between. The CDR3 length is 14 residues. CDR3 DNA sequence: TGTGCCAGCAGCCTGGGCCCTACTAACTCACCCCTCCACTTT. Encoded protein: CASSLGPTNSPLHF.

This sequence joins TRBV10-3 and TRBJ2-3; D is perhaps TRBD1 or TRBD2 (5 bases each). V lost 10 bases and J lost 3, with 17 bases in between. CDR3 length: 14 residues. CDR1 is ENHRY, CDR2 SYGVKD, per germline. The CDR3 DNA is TGTGCCACGGGACGCCGAGAGGGGACAGATACGCAGTATTTT. Its translation is CATGRREGTDTQYF.